This T cell receptor beta chain was captured in a study of T cell changes during pregnancy in multiple sclerosis. The data were produced by immunoSEQ multiplex PCR, yet TCRdb's version contains in-frame clones alone and is incomplete. The repertoire consists of around 100,000 clones, with 80% to 95% occurring once and the leading ten covering 1.5%. The CDR3 length is 15 residues. Germline V gives CDR1 SGHNT, CDR2 YENEEA. V lost 2 bases, J lost 0 bases, and 8 bases lay in between. This material consisted of peripheral blood, taken in the third trimester of pregnancy. This rearrangement joins TRBV11-3 to TRBJ1-3, with D unresolved. The source of this sequence is a female donor with multiple sclerosis, enrolled in a pregnancy study. In nucleotides, the CDR3 is TGTGCCAGCAGCTTATCGCCGAGCTCTGGAAACACCATATATTTT. It specifies CASSLSPSSGNTIYF.